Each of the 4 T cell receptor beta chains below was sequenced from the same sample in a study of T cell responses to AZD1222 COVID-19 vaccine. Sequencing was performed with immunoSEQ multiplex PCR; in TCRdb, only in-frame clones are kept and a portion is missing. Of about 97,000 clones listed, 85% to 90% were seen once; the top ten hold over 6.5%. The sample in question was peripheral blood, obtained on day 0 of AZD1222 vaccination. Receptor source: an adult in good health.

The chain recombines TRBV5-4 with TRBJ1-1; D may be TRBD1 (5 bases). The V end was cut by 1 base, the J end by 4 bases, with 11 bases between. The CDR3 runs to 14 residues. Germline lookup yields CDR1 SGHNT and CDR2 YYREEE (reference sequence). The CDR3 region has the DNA TGTGCCAGCAGCTTGCGTGCAGGGACCACTGAAGCTTTCTTT. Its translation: CASSLRAGTTEAFF.

The CDR3, as DNA: TGTGCCAGCAGCTCGAGCGGGAGGCCCTCCTACGAGCAGTACTTC. Translated: CASSSSGRPSYEQYF. The rearrangement joins TRBV7-2 to TRBJ2-7; 9 nucleotides match TRBD2. Trimming removed 4 bases from V and 0 bases from J; junction bases left unmatched: 4. The CDR3 is made up of 15 amino acids. Germline CDR1 reads SGHTA; CDR2 reads FQGNSA.

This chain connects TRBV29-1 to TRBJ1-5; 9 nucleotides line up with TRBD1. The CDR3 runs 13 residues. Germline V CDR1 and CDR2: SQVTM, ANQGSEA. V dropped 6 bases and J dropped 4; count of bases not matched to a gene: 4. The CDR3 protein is CSVMDRGNQPQHF. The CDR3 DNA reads TGCAGCGTCATGGACAGGGGTAATCAGCCCCAGCATTTT.

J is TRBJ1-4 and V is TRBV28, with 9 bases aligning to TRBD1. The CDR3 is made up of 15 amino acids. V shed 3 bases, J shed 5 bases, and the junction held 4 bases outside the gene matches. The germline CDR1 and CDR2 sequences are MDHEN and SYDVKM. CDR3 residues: CASSFAGQGNEKLFF. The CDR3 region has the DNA TGTGCCAGCAGTTTTGCAGGACAGGGGAATGAAAAACTGTTTTTT.